This T cell receptor (beta chain) was sequenced for a study of siplizumab effects on memory and regulatory T cells. The data were produced by immunoSEQ multiplex PCR, yet TCRdb's version contains in-frame clones alone and is incomplete. Found here are 100,000 or so clones, roughly 94% of them singletons; the top ten hold 1.3%. V lost 5 bases and J 7 bases, leaving 24 bases between the germline ends. In germline, CDR1 is MNHEY, CDR2 SMNVEV (reference sequence). The CDR3 extends over 16 amino acids. This clonotype originated in a human donor in good health. Sequences were obtained from non-Treg CD4+ T cells sorted from blood. The chain uses TRBV27 and TRBJ2-7; a weak D match, TRBD2 (7 bases). The CDR3 loop reads CASSPRAVPGEGEQYF. The CDR3 coding sequence is TGTGCCAGCAGTCCACGAGCGGTTCCAGGGGAGGGGGAGCAGTACTTC.